These 19 T cell receptor beta chains were sequenced from one sample in a study of hypomethylating agent response in myelodysplastic syndrome. The data were produced by immunoSEQ multiplex PCR, yet TCRdb's version contains in-frame clones alone and is incomplete. The sample has more than 4,500 clones, 88% seen once. The starting material was bone marrow, obtained before or after starting hypomethylating agent treatment for myelodysplastic syndrome (not recorded which). The receptors here all came from a human donor with myelodysplastic syndrome.

The chain combines TRBV7-9 with TRBJ1-5; D may be TRBD1 (5 bases). The ends were cut back, 10 bases at V and 3 bases at J, with 19 bases in the middle. CDR1 and CDR2 (germline): SEHNR, FQNEAQ (reference sequence). This CDR3 contains 15 residues. The CDR3 region is CATLAGKEINQPQHF. The CDR3 DNA sequence: TGTGCCACCCTAGCAGGGAAAGAAATCAATCAGCCCCAGCATTTT.

The genes are TRBV11-3 and TRBJ2-5; D remains unclear. Germline CDR1 is SGHNT and CDR2 is YENEEA. V was cut by 4 bases and J by 5 bases, with 14 bases left in between. The CDR3 runs to 14 residues. CDR3 bases: TGTGCCAGCAGCTCGGACGGTCCTAGGGAGACCCAGTACTTC. Its protein is CASSSDGPRETQYF.

The V gene is TRBV11-2, the J gene TRBJ2-1; D tentatively reads TRBD1 or TRBD2 (5 bases each). The CDR3 is 18 amino acids. The germline gives CDR1 SGHAT, CDR2 FQNNGV. V was shortened by 2 bases and J by 4 bases, with 21 bases between the two germline ends. This CDR3 is CASSLKPWALGRYNEQFF. CDR3 nucleotide sequence: TGTGCCAGCAGCTTAAAGCCCTGGGCGTTGGGACGGTACAATGAGCAGTTCTTC.

The chain employs TRBV4-1 and TRBJ2-7; no firm D call. CDR1 is MGHRA, CDR2 YSYEKL, per germline. V lost 0 bases and J lost 1, with 7 bases in between. CDR3 length: 14 residues. The CDR3 DNA sequence: TGCGCCAGCAGCCAAGAAAGGGAATCCTACGAGCAGTACTTC. Amino acids: CASSQERESYEQYF.

This chain joins TRBV9 and TRBJ1-2; a weak D match, TRBD1 (6 bases). This CDR3 has 13 amino acids. Trimming cost V 3 bases and J 8 bases, with 14 bases left between them. Germline V lookup: CDR1 SGDLS, CDR2 YYNGEE. The CDR3 nucleotides read TGTGCCAGCAGCGGGAGCACAGGGAGCGGCTACACCTTC. This gives the protein CASSGSTGSGYTF.

The gene calls are TRBV5-1 and TRBJ2-7; D gene uncertain. The CDR3 is 13 amino acids. The germline V gene encodes CDR1 SGHRS and CDR2 YFSETQ. Trimming pared 0 bases from V and 2 bases from J, leaving 6 bases between. This chain's CDR3 is CASSLDLPYEQYF. CDR3 nucleotides: TGCGCCAGCAGCTTGGACCTCCCCTACGAGCAGTACTTC.

The CDR3 DNA sequence: TGTGCCAGCAGTCCGGGACAAGTCCGGGATCAGCCCCAGCATTTT. The encoded protein is CASSPGQVRDQPQHF. The chain carries TRBV6-1 and TRBJ1-5; possible D gene TRBD1, 6 bases. V gave up 5 bases and J gave up 5 bases, with 16 bases separating them. There are 15 residues in the CDR3. Germline CDR1 is MNHNS and CDR2 is SASEGT.

The chain recombines TRBV6-5 with TRBJ2-1; TRBD2 matches 11 bases. Germline lookup yields CDR1 MNHEY and CDR2 SVGAGI. The CDR3 runs to 15 residues. J was trimmed by 8 bases and V by 5 bases; bases with no gene match: 8. This CDR3 reads CASSKTSGTGDEQFF. The DNA for the CDR3 is TGTGCCAGCAGTAAGACTAGCGGGACGGGGGATGAGCAGTTCTTC.

The chain recombines TRBV30 with TRBJ2-6; 9 positions match TRBD1. The CDR3 runs 16 residues. Germline CDR1 is GTSNPN and CDR2 is SVGIG (reference sequence). V shed 7 bases and J 0 bases; nucleotides not matched to a gene: 7. CDR3 protein: CAFRDRVTSGANVLTF. Written as DNA, the CDR3 is TGTGCCTTCCGGGACAGGGTTACCTCTGGGGCCAACGTCCTGACTTTC.

V is TRBV6-4 and J is TRBJ2-5, with D uncertain. This CDR3 has 13 residues. Germline-derived CDR1 and CDR2 are MRHNA and SNTAGT. V was cut by 4 bases and J by 2 bases, with 8 bases left in between. In nucleotides, the CDR3 is TGTGCCAGCAGTGTGAACAGTCAAGAGACCCAGTACTTC. Its protein product is CASSVNSQETQYF.

This rearrangement joins TRBV18 to TRBJ2-5, with 7 bases matching TRBD2. The CDR3 runs to 15 residues. Germline-derived CDR1 and CDR2 are KGHSH and LQKENI. V gave up 6 bases and J gave up 5 bases; unmatched junction bases: 12. CDR3 amino acids: CASSLGSGGGETQYF. Here the CDR3 DNA reads TGTGCCAGCTCGCTCGGATCGGGAGGTGGGGAGACCCAGTACTTC. Supplemented by reference TRBV18 and TRBJ2-5, the full variable domain reads NAGVMQNPRHLVRRRGQEARLRCSPMKGHSHVYWYRQLPEEGLKFMVYLQKENIIDESGMPKERFSAEFPKEGPSILRIQQVVRGDSAAYFCASSLGSGGGETQYFGPGTRLLVL.

This chain links TRBV7-3 with TRBJ2-4, with D tentatively TRBD1 (5 bases). The germline CDR1 and CDR2 sequences are SGHTA and FQGTGA. This CDR3 is 14 amino acids long. The V end lost 3 bases, the J end lost 8 bases, and 14 bases lay between the germline ends. Written as DNA, the CDR3 is TGTGCCAGCAGCTTGTCAGGGTCGAAAGACATTCAGTACTTC. This sequence encodes CASSLSGSKDIQYF.

This chain connects TRBV15 to TRBJ2-7, with 8 bases fitting TRBD2. Germline-derived CDR1 and CDR2 are LNHNV and YYDKDF (reference sequence). V was pared by 4 bases and J by 5 bases, with 7 bases of the junction left unmatched. This CDR3 contains 14 residues. In DNA, the CDR3 is TGTGCCACCAGCACACGCGGGACTAGAAACGAGCAGTACTTC. Its translation is CATSTRGTRNEQYF.

With respect to this clone: A junction end diverges from the germline sequence, so it may reflect a read error. The chain recombines TRBV6-6 with TRBJ2-2, with D perhaps matching TRBD1 (6 bases). The CDR3 is made up of 15 amino acids. Looked up from germline, CDR1 is MNHNY and CDR2 is SVGAGI (reference sequence). The CDR3 DNA reads as TGTGCCAGCAGCTACTACAGGGATACCACCGGGGAGCTGTTTTTT. Translating it yields CASSYYRDTTGELFF.

The V gene is TRBV6-4, the J gene TRBJ1-6; the match to TRBD1 covers 8 bases. The CDR3 is 16 residues long. The junction had 8 bases not matched to a gene; V was cut back by 2 bases and J by 8 bases. Per the germline V gene, CDR1 is MRHNA and CDR2 is SNTAGT. CDR3 nucleotide sequence: TGTGCCAGCAGTGACATCCCGGACAGGGTTTATTCACCCCTCCACTTT. Translation gives CASSDIPDRVYSPLHF.

The chain links TRBV10-2 to TRBJ1-4, with 9 bases that match TRBD1. The V and J ends lost 7 bases and 0 bases, in that order; junction bases with no gene match: 18. CDR1 is WSHSY and CDR2 is SAAADI in the germline V gene. The CDR3 extends over 20 amino acids. CDR3 loop: CASTVTPGQGTNATNEKLFF. CDR3 in DNA: TGCGCCAGCACCGTCACCCCGGGACAGGGAACCAATGCAACTAATGAAAAACTGTTTTTT.

The genes are TRBV7-2 and TRBJ2-3; D is possibly TRBD2 (5 bases). CDR1 SGHTA and CDR2 FQGNSA come from the germline V gene. There are 14 residues in the CDR3. Trimming took off 3 bases at V and 3 bases at J, with 10 bases between the two ends. Here the CDR3 DNA reads TGTGCCAGCAGCTTCAGGACTGGAACAGATACGCAGTATTTT. Translated: CASSFRTGTDTQYF.

In its sample, this clone was seen once. CDR3 nucleotides: TGTGCCAGCAGCCTCAGGGGAGCGGGGGCCAACGTCCTGACTTTC. Protein product: CASSLRGAGANVLTF. The V and J genes are TRBV5-4 and TRBJ2-6; weak D call: TRBD1 (6 bases). V lost 4 bases to trimming and J lost 4 bases, with 12 bases between them. This CDR3 contains 15 residues. Germline-derived CDR1 and CDR2 are SGHNT and YYREEE (reference sequence).

V is TRBV5-6 and J is TRBJ2-2, with D possibly matching TRBD2 (5 bases). Germline values: CDR1 SGHDT, CDR2 YYEEEE. This CDR3 contains 14 residues. The V end lost 0 bases, the J end lost 8 bases, and 11 bases lay between the germline ends. CDR3 nucleotides: TGTGCCAGCAGCTTGGTCCGGGGTGGAGGGGAGCTGTTTTTT. It translates to CASSLVRGGGELFF.